This T cell receptor (beta chain) derives from a study of T cells expressing NK-cell markers. Across the whole study: Investigators obtained TCR beta repertoires from sorted CD3+CD56+NKG2C+, CD3+CD56+NKG2C- and CD3+CD56-NKG2C+ T cells.

Turning to this clonotype: What it binds is not known.

The study, taken as a whole, reports: Once again these clonotypes came out on top in the CD3+CD56-NKG2C+ fraction of a few donors.

Per germline, CDR1 GTSNPN and CDR2 SVGIG (reference sequence). The CDR3 covers 15 residues. One entry per CDR3 protein, without DNA, is what TCRdb gives after re-calling the 5' RACE reads. This table holds about 260,000 distinct CDR3 sequences. Input material: blood T cells: a sorted CD56 or NKG2C T cell subset, CD4+ or CD8+ T cells, or bulk PBMC T cells (not recorded which). This receptor was obtained from a woman between 18 and 70 years old in good health. This rearrangement joins TRBV30 to TRBJ2-2; the D gene TCRdb calls, TRBD1, cannot be checked with no DNA. The CDR3 sequence: CAWSVRGQGGGELFF.